These 5 T cell receptor beta chains originate from one sample sequenced in a study of blood T cell repertoires in COVID-19 (dated by TCRdb to 2020 to 2021). Libraries came from the immunoSEQ multiplex PCR assay. The immuneACCESS repertoire file appears here via TCRdb, limited to in-frame rearrangements. These files lack a portion of the clones; in checked studies, under half of the deficit traces to unresolved V genes, and the cause of the others is not known. Here the sample has about 150,000 clones; roughly 81% occur a single time. Of the sample, roughly 2.6% falls within the top ten clones. Sequencing was carried out using peripheral blood. Source of these receptors: a human donor with acute or convalescent COVID-19. The donor label of this sample is uncertain.

This chain joins TRBV24-1 and TRBJ1-1; D ambiguous. This CDR3 is built from 12 residues. Germline assignment: CDR1 KGHDR and CDR2 SFDVKD. Trimming cost V 9 bases and J 2 bases, with 9 bases left between them. The CDR3 DNA sequence: TGTGCCACCGAAGCACCAAACACTGAAGCTTTCTTT. Amino acids: CATEAPNTEAFF.

The chain carries TRBV10-1 and TRBJ2-7; perhaps TRBD2 as D (5 bases). The length of the CDR3 is 13 residues. The V end lost 8 bases, the J end lost 0 bases, and 11 bases lay between the germline ends. From germline, CDR1 is WNHNN and CDR2 SYGVQD (reference sequence). CDR3 coding DNA: TGCGCCAGCTCTACGGGATACTCCTACGAGCAGTACGTC. Translated: CASSTGYSYEQYV.

The chain uses TRBV5-5 and TRBJ2-5, with 9 nucleotides matching TRBD1. The CDR3 is 15 amino acids. Trimming at V came to 4 bases and at J to 4 bases, leaving 8 bases not matched to a gene. The germline V gene has CDR1 SGHKS and CDR2 YYEKEE (reference sequence). Here the CDR3 reads CASSPGTGTGETQYF. CDR3 nucleotides: TGTGCCAGCAGCCCCGGGACAGGGACAGGAGAGACCCAGTACTTC.

The chain joins TRBV3-1 (or the pseudogene TRBV3-2) to TRBJ1-1; TRBD1 is a possible D gene (5 bases). V lost 4 bases to trimming and J lost 4 bases, with 16 bases between them. CDR3 size: 15 residues. Looked up from germline, CDR1 is LGHDT and CDR2 is YNNKEL (reference sequence). The DNA of the CDR3 is TGTGCCAGCAGCCCACAGGTGGGTTCCCTCACTGAAGCTTTCTTT. Translated, it gives CASSPQVGSLTEAFF.

DNA of the CDR3: TGTGCCAGCAGTTGGACAGGCCGAGCTCTTAATGAAAAACTGTTTTTT. It specifies CASSWTGRALNEKLFF. V usage is TRBV27 and J usage is TRBJ1-4, with TRBD1 identical over 7 bases. Germline assignment: CDR1 MNHEY and CDR2 SMNVEV (reference sequence). V shed 4 bases and J 4 bases; nucleotides not matched to a gene: 9. CDR3 length: 16 amino acids.